The source of this T cell receptor beta chain is a study of blood T cell repertoires in COVID-19. Germline V gives CDR1 SGHRS, CDR2 YFSETQ. CDR3 length: 14 amino acids. The V end was cut by 4 bases, the J end by 2 bases, with 10 bases between. As processed by the authors: Estimates of nucleated cell counts were drawn from the amplification of reference gene primers. TCRdb's copy holds only in-frame clones and misses some; the assay was immunoSEQ multiplex PCR. That table gives V, J and clone size, and the DNA gave D and trimming. Found here are some 260,000 clones, roughly 80% of them singletons; the top ten hold about 4%.

The chain links TRBV5-1 to TRBJ1-3; possibly TRBD1 for D (6 bases). The sequenced material came from PBMCs or T cells enriched from blood (not recorded which). The TCR was taken from a man between 25 and 39 years old with acute COVID-19. CDR3 loop: CASSLTGPGNTIYF. CDR3 DNA: TGCGCCAGCAGCCTCACAGGGCCTGGAAACACCATATATTTT.